One sample yielded the 24 T cell receptor beta chains listed below, sequenced in a study of human T cells and chemical hapten exposure. Each CDR3 protein gets one entry after TCRdb re-called the RACE reads with MiXCR. The repertoire has around 330,000 distinct CDR3 sequences, around 5% of them found once; the top ten carry around 8.6%. Time point described: pre-sensitization, week 0. Treatment noted: therapeutic diphenylcyclopropenone sensitization with weekly scalp DPC. Sequenced here: whole blood, sampled in connection with sensitization to the hapten diphenylcyclopropenone (DPC). These receptors originate from a woman under 30 with alopecia areata. Some clones in this sample may be carry-over from other donors' samples.

The V call is TRBV11-2, the J call TRBJ2-3; tentative D call: TRBD1 (6 bases). The V end lost 5 bases, the J end lost 2 bases, and 14 bases lay between the germline ends. CDR1 and CDR2 from the germline V gene are SGHAT and FQNNGV. The length of the CDR3 is 15 residues. CDR3 region: CASSQLQGPTDTQYF. CDR3 DNA sequence: TGTGCCAGCAGCCAGTTACAGGGTCCCACAGATACGCAGTATTTT.

The rearrangement joins TRBV7-2 to TRBJ1-5; tentative D call: TRBD1 (5 bases). CDR3 length: 14 amino acids. V was cut by 4 bases and J by 5 bases, with 12 bases left in between. Germline CDR1 reads SGHTA; CDR2 reads FQGNSA. The CDR3 DNA is TGTGCCAGCAGCTCCACAGGTTTAGATCAGCCCCAGCATTTT. Protein product: CASSSTGLDQPQHF.

This rearrangement joins TRBV6-5 to TRBJ2-2; 9 bases line up with TRBD1. Unmatched junction bases numbered 6, after V lost 6 bases and J lost 4 bases. Germline V gene data show CDR1 as MNHEY and CDR2 as SVGAGI. The CDR3 runs to 15 residues. The CDR3 nucleotides read TGTGCCAGCAGGCCGACAGGGGGACCCACCGGGGAGCTGTTTTTT. It translates to CASRPTGGPTGELFF.

This clonotype was detected ten times or more. The genes are TRBV7-2 and TRBJ2-2; TRBD2 matches at 7 bases. This CDR3 is built from 16 residues. In germline, CDR1 is SGHTA, CDR2 FQGNSA. Unmatched junction bases numbered 11, after V lost 5 bases and J lost 5 bases. The CDR3 loop reads CASSPRGGAGTGELFF. The CDR3 DNA follows: TGTGCCAGCAGCCCGAGAGGTGGAGCGGGGACCGGGGAGCTGTTTTTT.

In this sample, this clonotype turned up a few times. The rearrangement joins TRBV6-5 to TRBJ2-7, with 8 bases that match TRBD1. With 6 bases clipped from V and 4 bases from J, the junction kept 5 bases outside the gene matches. From germline, CDR1 is MNHEY and CDR2 SVGAGI. CDR3 length: 13 amino acids. This CDR3 reads CASRRDRLYEQYF. DNA of the CDR3: TGTGCCAGCAGAAGGGACAGGTTATACGAGCAGTACTTC.

CDR3 in amino acids: CASSYSSPTEVETQYF. CDR3 coding DNA: TGTGCCAGCAGTTACTCAAGTCCCACCGAGGTAGAGACCCAGTACTTC. The chain carries TRBV6-2 or TRBV6-3 and TRBJ2-5; D unclear. Germline V gene sequence: CDR1 MNHEY, CDR2 SVGEGT. The CDR3 consists of 16 residues. The germline V and J ends were trimmed by 0 bases and 4 bases, with 15 bases remaining between them.

The chain carries TRBV9 and TRBJ1-2, with TRBD1 identical over 9 bases. The germline gives CDR1 SGDLS, CDR2 YYNGEE. CDR3 length: 16 residues. The trim removed 4 bases at V and 5 bases at J, leaving 12 bases unmatched. CDR3 nucleotides: TGTGCCAGCAGCTTCCAACCGGGACAGGGCTCTTATGGCTACACCTTC. Its protein is CASSFQPGQGSYGYTF.

This chain connects TRBV5-1 to TRBJ2-3, with D tentatively TRBD2 (5 bases). V lost 3 bases and J 2 bases, leaving 13 bases between the germline ends. The CDR3 loop spans 15 amino acids. CDR1 is SGHRS, CDR2 YFSETQ, per germline. The CDR3 region is CASSSDSPFTDTQYF. The CDR3 coding sequence is TGCGCCAGCAGCTCGGACTCCCCCTTCACAGATACGCAGTATTTT. The whole variable domain, filled in from reference TRBV5-1 and TRBJ2-3, reads KAGVTQTPRYLIKTRGQQVTLSCSPISGHRSVSWYQQTPGQGLQFLFEYFSETQRNKGNFPGRFSGRQFSNSRSEMNVSTLELGDSALYLCASSSDSPFTDTQYFGPGTRLTVL.

This chain connects TRBV5-4 to TRBJ2-6, with TRBD2 identical over 8 bases. V dropped 0 bases and J dropped 0; count of bases not matched to a gene: 14. The length of the CDR3 is 21 residues. Germline V gene lookup returns CDR1 SGHNT and CDR2 YYREEE (reference sequence). CDR3 in DNA: TGTGCCAGCAGCTTGGCCGAAAATCTGGCGGGGGGTCCCTCTGGGGCCAACGTCCTGACTTTC. Translation: CASSLAENLAGGPSGANVLTF.

This clonotype was picked up many times. The V gene is TRBV6-6, the J gene TRBJ1-1; D perhaps matches TRBD1 (6 bases). Germline CDR1 reads MNHNY; CDR2 reads SVGAGI (reference sequence). V was shortened by 8 bases and J by 3 bases, with 13 bases between the two germline ends. This CDR3 spans 13 amino acids. Here the CDR3 DNA reads TGTGCCAGCCGACGGGGGGCTGACACTGAAGCTTTCTTT. This codes for CASRRGADTEAFF.

This clonotype was observed a few times. The J gene is TRBJ2-3, the V gene TRBV6-2 or TRBV6-3; TRBD1 agrees at 7 bases. The CDR3 length is 16 residues. Germline trimming cut 5 bases from V and 3 bases from J; bases unmatched to any gene: 11. The V gene's germline CDR1 is MNHEY and CDR2 SVGEGT. The CDR3, as DNA: TGTGCCAGCAGTCCCCACAATCCGGGACAGACAGATACGCAGTATTTT. As protein: CASSPHNPGQTDTQYF.

V usage is TRBV7-2 and J usage is TRBJ2-5; perhaps D is TRBD1 or TRBD2 (5 bases each). This CDR3 contains 16 residues. Germline loops: CDR1 SGHTA, CDR2 FQGNSA. V dropped 0 bases and J dropped 3 bases, with 14 bases sitting between them. In nucleotides, the CDR3 is TGTGCCAGCAGCTTAGCGACGGACGGGGCGGAAGAGACCCAGTACTTC. This encodes CASSLATDGAEETQYF. Supplemented by reference TRBV7-2 and TRBJ2-5, the full variable domain reads GAGVSQSPSNKVTEKGKDVELRCDPISGHTALYWYRQSLGQGLEFLIYFQGNSAPDKSGLPSDRFSAERTGGSVSTLTIQRTQQEDSAVYLCASSLATDGAEETQYFGPGTRLLVL.

Remarks on this clonotype: A much larger clone differs by one base, so this may be a read error. The rearrangement links TRBV10-3 to TRBJ1-6; TRBD1 agrees at 7 bases. This CDR3 contains 18 residues. CDR1 and CDR2 from the germline V gene are ENHRY and SYGVKD. The CDR3 region has the DNA TGTCCCATCAGTGAGGTCGACAGGGCATTAGTAAATAATTCACCCCTCCACTTT. Protein sequence: CPISEVDRALVNNSPLHF.

This clonotype came up many times. The rearrangement joins TRBV27 to TRBJ1-5; no firm D call. The CDR3 loop spans 13 amino acids. The ends were cut back, 6 bases at V and 0 bases at J, with 6 bases in the middle. Per germline, CDR1 MNHEY and CDR2 SMNVEV (reference sequence). CDR3 DNA sequence: TGTGCCAGCAGGTTCAATAGCAATCAGCCCCAGCATTTT. Translation: CASRFNSNQPQHF.

CDR3 region: CASSFGLGTGAEQYF. The CDR3 region has the DNA TGTGCCAGCAGTTTTGGGCTTGGGACTGGGGCCGAGCAGTACTTC. The J gene is TRBJ2-7, the V gene TRBV12-3 or TRBV12-4, with D perhaps TRBD2 (6 bases). The CDR3 loop spans 15 amino acids. V lost 3 bases, J lost 6 bases, and 18 bases lay in between.

A few counts support this clonotype. This rearrangement joins TRBV20-1 to TRBJ2-3, with 9 bases lining up with TRBD2. This CDR3 has 13 amino acids. Germline V CDR1 and CDR2: DFQATT, SNEGSKA (reference sequence). V was pared by 5 bases and J by 1 base, with 1 base of the junction left unmatched. Here the CDR3 reads CSASSGGTDTQYF. In DNA form, the CDR3 reads TGCAGTGCTTCTAGCGGGGGCACAGATACGCAGTATTTT.

This clonotype was counted ten times or more. The chain uses TRBV11-2 and TRBJ2-2; no clear D gene. This CDR3 spans 12 amino acids. Trimming cost V 4 bases and J 5 bases, with 5 bases left between them. In germline, CDR1 is SGHAT, CDR2 FQNNGV. The CDR3 protein is CASSYQTGELFF. Here the CDR3 DNA reads TGTGCCAGCAGCTATCAGACCGGGGAGCTGTTTTTT.

This clonotype was detected a few times. The rearrangement uses TRBV28 and TRBJ2-4; D not certain. Germline lookup yields CDR1 MDHEN and CDR2 SYDVKM. This CDR3 is 13 amino acids long. V was clipped by 2 bases and J by 9 bases, with 11 bases between them. The CDR3 is CASSLRLDTIQYF. CDR3 coding DNA: TGTGCCAGCAGTTTACGGTTGGATACCATTCAGTACTTC.

This clonotype has only a few counts. This chain links TRBV2 with TRBJ1-6; no clear D gene. This CDR3 has 13 residues. The V gene lost 7 bases and the J gene lost 6 bases, with 10 bases spanning the gap. The V gene's germline CDR1 is SNHLY and CDR2 FYNNEI. The CDR3 DNA sequence: TGTGCCAGCAAGGCGGGGAGTAATTCACCCCTCCACTTT. The encoded protein is CASKAGSNSPLHF. The whole variable domain, remainder taken from reference TRBV2 and TRBJ1-6, is EPEVTQTPSHQVTQMGQEVILRCVPISNHLYFYWYRQILGQKVEFLVSFYNNEISEKSEIFDDQFSVERPDGSNFTLKIRSTKLEDSAMYFCASKAGSNSPLHFGNGTRLTVT.

V is TRBV20-1 and J is TRBJ2-1; no reliable D call. With 0 bases removed from V and 5 bases from J, the gap between germline ends came to 11 bases. The CDR3 is made up of 14 amino acids. Germline CDR1 DFQATT, CDR2 SNEGSKA (reference sequence). The CDR3 sequence: CSARDPLLDNEQFF. The CDR3 DNA reads TGCAGTGCTAGAGATCCCCTCCTCGACAATGAGCAGTTCTTC.

This chain uses TRBV4-1 with TRBJ2-7; TRBD1 is a possible D gene (5 bases). The CDR3 runs 15 residues. The V end lost 4 bases, the J end lost 4 bases, and 17 bases lay between the germline ends. The V gene's germline CDR1 is MGHRA and CDR2 YSYEKL. CDR3 sequence: CASSPRESGLYEQYF. The DNA for the CDR3 is TGCGCCAGCAGCCCCCGCGAGTCAGGGCTTTACGAGCAGTACTTC.

The chain links TRBV24-1 to TRBJ2-3, with D unresolved. The CDR3 runs 13 residues. Germline lookup yields CDR1 KGHDR and CDR2 SFDVKD. The V end was cut by 4 bases, the J end by 2 bases, with 6 bases between. CDR3 bases: TGTGCCACCAGTGAACGGTTCACAGATACGCAGTATTTT. Translated: CATSERFTDTQYF.

This clonotype was observed many times. The rearrangement links TRBV10-3 to TRBJ2-7; unclear D gene. The germline CDR1 and CDR2 sequences are ENHRY and SYGVKD. The CDR3 sequence is 14 residues long. With 11 bases removed from V and 4 bases from J, the gap between germline ends came to 21 bases. This chain's CDR3 is CAASSDSQPYEQYF. Written as DNA, the CDR3 is TGTGCCGCGTCGTCGGATTCCCAGCCTTACGAGCAGTACTTC.

This chain connects TRBV7-9 to TRBJ2-2; D not certain. Germline values: CDR1 SEHNR, CDR2 FQNEAQ (reference sequence). Between the trimmed V and J ends, which lost 5 bases and 0 bases, there was a span of 10 bases. The CDR3 contains 15 residues. For the CDR3, the DNA is TGTGCCAGCAGCCCCGACACTCCGAACACCGGGGAGCTGTTTTTT. Protein: CASSPDTPNTGELFF.